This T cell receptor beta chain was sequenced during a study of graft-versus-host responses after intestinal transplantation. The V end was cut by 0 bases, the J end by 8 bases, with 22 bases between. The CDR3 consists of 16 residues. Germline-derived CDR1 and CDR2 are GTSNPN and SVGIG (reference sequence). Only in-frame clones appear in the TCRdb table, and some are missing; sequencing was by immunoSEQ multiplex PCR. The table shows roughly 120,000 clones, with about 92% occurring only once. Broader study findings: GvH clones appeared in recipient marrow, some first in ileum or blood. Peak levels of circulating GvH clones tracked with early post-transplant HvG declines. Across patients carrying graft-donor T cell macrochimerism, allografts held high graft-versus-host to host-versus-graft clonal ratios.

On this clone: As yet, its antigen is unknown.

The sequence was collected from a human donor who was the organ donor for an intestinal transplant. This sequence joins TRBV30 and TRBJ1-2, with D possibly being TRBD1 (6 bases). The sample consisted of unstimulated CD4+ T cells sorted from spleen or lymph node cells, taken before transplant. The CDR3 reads CAWSVPGYGRGGGYTF. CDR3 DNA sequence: TGTGCCTGGAGTGTACCAGGGTACGGCAGGGGCGGGGGCTACACCTTC.